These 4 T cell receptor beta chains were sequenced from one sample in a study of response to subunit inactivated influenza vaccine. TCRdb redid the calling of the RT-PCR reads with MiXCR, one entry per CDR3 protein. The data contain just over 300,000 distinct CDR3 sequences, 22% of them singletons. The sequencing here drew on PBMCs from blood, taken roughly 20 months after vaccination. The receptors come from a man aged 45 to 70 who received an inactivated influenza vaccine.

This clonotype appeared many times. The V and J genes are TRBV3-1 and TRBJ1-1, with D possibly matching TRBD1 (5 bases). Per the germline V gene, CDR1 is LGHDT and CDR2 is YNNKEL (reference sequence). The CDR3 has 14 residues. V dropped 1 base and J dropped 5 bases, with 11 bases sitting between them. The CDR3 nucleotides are TGTGCCAGCAGCCAAGTCGGGGGGGAGACTGAAGCTTTCTTT. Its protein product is CASSQVGGETEAFF.

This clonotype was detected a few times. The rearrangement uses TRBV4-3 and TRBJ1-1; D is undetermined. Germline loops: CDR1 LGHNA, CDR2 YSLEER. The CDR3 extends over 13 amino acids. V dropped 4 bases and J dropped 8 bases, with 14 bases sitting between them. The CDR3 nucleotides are TGCGCCAGCAGCCTAATCCCCGGACGCGAAGCTTTCTTT. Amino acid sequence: CASSLIPGREAFF.

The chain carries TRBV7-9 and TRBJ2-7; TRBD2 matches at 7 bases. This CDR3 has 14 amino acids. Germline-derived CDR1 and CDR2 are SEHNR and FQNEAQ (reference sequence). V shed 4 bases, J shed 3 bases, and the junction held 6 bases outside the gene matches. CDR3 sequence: CASSSLTSRYEQYF. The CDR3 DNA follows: TGTGCCAGCAGCTCCCTGACTAGCCGCTACGAGCAGTACTTC.

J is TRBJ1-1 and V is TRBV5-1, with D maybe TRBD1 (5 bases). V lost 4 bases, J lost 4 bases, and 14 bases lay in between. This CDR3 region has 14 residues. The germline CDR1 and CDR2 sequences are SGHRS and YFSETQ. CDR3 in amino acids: CASSPGGWGTEAFF. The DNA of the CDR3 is TGCGCCAGCAGCCCCGGGGGTTGGGGCACTGAAGCTTTCTTT.